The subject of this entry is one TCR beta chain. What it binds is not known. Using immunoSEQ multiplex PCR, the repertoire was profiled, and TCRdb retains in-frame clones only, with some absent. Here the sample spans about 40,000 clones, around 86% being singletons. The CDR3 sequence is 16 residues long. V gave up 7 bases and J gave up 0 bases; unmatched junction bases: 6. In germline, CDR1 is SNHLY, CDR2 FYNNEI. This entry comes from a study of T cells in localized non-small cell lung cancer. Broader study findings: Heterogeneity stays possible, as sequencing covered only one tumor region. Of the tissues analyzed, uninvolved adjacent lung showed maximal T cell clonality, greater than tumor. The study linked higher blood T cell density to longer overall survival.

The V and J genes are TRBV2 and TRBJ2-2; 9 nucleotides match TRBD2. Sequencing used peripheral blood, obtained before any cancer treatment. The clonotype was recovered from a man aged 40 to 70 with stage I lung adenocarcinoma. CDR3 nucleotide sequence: TGTGCCAGCACATTTAGCGGGAGTACGAACACCGGGGAGCTGTTTTTT. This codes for CASTFSGSTNTGELFF.